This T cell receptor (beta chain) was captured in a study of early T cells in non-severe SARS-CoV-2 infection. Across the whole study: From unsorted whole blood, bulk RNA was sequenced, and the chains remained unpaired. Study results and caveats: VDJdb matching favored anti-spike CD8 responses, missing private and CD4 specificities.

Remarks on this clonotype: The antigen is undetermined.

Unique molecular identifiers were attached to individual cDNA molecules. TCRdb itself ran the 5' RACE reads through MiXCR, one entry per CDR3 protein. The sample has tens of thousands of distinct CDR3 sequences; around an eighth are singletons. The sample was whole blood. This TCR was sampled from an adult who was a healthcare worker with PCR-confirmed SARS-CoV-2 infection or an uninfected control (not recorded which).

In DNA form, the CDR3 reads TGCAGTGCCCGAGACCATGGGGCAGGGGCCGGGGAGCTGTTTTTT. Translating gives CSARDHGAGAGELFF. V and J are TRBV20-1 and TRBJ2-2; possible D gene TRBD1, 6 bases. Trimming left V 6 bases short and J 6 bases short, with 20 bases between. The CDR3 length is 15 residues. Looked up from germline, CDR1 is DFQATT and CDR2 is SNEGSKA (reference sequence).